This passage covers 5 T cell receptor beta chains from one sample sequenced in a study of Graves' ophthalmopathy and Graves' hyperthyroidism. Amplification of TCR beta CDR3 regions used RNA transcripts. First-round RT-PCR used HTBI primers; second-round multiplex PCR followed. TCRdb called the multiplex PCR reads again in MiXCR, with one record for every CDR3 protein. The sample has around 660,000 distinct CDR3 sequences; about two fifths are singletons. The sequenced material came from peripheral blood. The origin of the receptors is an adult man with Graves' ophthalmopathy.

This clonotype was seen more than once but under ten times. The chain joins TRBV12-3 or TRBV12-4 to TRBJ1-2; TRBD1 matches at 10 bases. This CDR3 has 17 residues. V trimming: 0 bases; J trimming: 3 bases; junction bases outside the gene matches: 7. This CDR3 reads CASSLALGQGGDYGYTF. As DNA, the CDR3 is TGTGCCAGCAGTTTAGCGCTCGGACAGGGGGGGGACTATGGCTACACCTTC.

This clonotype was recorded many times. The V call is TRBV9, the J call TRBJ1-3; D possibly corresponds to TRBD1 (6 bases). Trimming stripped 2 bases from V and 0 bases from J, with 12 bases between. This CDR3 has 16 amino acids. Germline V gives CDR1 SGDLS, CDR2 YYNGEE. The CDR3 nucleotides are TGTGCCAGCAGCGTTGTCGCAGGGGCCTCTGGAAACACCATATATTTT. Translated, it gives CASSVVAGASGNTIYF. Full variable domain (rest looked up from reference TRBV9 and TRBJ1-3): DSGVTQTPKHLITATGQRVTLRCSPRSGDLSVYWYQQSLDQGLQFLIQYYNGEERAKGNILERFSAQQFPDLHSELNLSSLELGDSALYFCASSVVAGASGNTIYFGEGSWLTVV.

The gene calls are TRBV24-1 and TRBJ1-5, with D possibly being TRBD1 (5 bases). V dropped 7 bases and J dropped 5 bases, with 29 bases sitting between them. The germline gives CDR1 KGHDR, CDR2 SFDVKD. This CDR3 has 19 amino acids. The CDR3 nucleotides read TGTGCCACCAGCCCGCGGGACCTTCCTACCCCCTCCCCTGATCAGCCCCAGCATTTT. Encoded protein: CATSPRDLPTPSPDQPQHF.

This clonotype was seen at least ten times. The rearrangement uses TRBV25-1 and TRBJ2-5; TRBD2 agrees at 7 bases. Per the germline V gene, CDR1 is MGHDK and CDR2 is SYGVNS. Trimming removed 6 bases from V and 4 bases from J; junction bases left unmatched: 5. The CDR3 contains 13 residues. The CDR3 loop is CASRAGGGETQYF. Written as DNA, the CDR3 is TGTGCCAGCAGGGCGGGCGGGGGAGAGACCCAGTACTTC.

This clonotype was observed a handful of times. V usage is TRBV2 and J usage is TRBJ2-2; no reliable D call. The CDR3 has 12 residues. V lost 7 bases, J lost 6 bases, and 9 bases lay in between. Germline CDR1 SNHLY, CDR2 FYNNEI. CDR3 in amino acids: CASKELPGELFF. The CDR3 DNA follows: TGTGCCAGCAAGGAGCTGCCCGGGGAGCTGTTTTTT.